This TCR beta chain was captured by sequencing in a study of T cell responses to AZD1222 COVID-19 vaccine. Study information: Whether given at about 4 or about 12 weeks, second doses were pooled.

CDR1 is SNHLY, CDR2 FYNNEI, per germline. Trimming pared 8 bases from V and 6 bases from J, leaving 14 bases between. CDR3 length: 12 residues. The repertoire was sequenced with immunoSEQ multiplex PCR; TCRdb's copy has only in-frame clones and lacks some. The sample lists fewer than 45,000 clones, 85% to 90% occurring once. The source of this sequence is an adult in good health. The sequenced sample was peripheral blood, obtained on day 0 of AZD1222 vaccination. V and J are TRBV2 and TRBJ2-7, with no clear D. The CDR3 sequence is CASCLTGPEQYF. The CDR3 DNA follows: TGTGCCAGCTGTCTCACCGGGCCCGAGCAGTACTTC.